One sample yielded the 23 T cell receptor beta chains listed below, sequenced in a study of vaccination effects on CD4 cells after COVID-19. Which antigens these TCRs recognize remains unknown. Clones were sequenced by immunoSEQ multiplex PCR, and TCRdb holds only the in-frame ones, with some missing. The repertoire consists of 45,000 to 55,000 clones, with around three quarters occurring once and the leading ten covering 4.5% to 5.5%. Having been cultured for roughly 9 days, the cells underwent CD4+ T cell isolation. The infection with SARS-CoV-2 (confirmed by PCR) occurred in this person between March and December 2020. It was two doses of either the BNT162b2 or mRNA-1273 vaccine that participants received. Here the sequenced sample was CD4+ T cells from PBMCs cultured without peptide, taken after COVID-19 vaccination. These receptors were collected from a human donor who had a prior SARS-CoV-2 infection.

This clone has just one count. This chain connects TRBV2 to TRBJ2-1; D ambiguous. The ends were cut back, 2 bases at V and 7 bases at J, with 12 bases in the middle. The CDR3 runs 14 residues. The V gene's germline CDR1 is SNHLY and CDR2 FYNNEI. CDR3 amino acids: CASSERSAPNEQFF. CDR3 in DNA: TGTGCCAGCAGTGAACGGTCGGCCCCTAATGAGCAGTTCTTC.

This clone appeared a few times. The V gene is TRBV6-2 or TRBV6-3, the J gene TRBJ2-7, with 7 bases fitting TRBD1. In germline, CDR1 is MNHEY, CDR2 SVGEGT. This CDR3 is built from 14 residues. V shed 6 bases and J 5 bases; nucleotides not matched to a gene: 10. CDR3 sequence reads: CASSAGGSMHEQYF. Here the CDR3 DNA reads TGTGCCAGCAGCGCAGGGGGATCAATGCACGAGCAGTACTTC.

The rearrangement uses TRBV24-1 and TRBJ1-6; D is uncertain. The CDR3 has 14 residues. V lost 4 bases to trimming and J lost 0 bases, with 3 bases between them. Germline V gene lookup returns CDR1 KGHDR and CDR2 SFDVKD. CDR3 residues: CATSDSSYNSPLHF. The CDR3 region has the DNA TGTGCCACCAGTGACAGCTCCTATAATTCACCCCTCCACTTT.

The chain links TRBV5-6 to TRBJ2-1; 8 nucleotides agree with TRBD2. Germline CDR1 SGHDT, CDR2 YYEEEE. V was pared by 4 bases and J by 11 bases, with 17 bases of the junction left unmatched. The length of the CDR3 is 16 residues. The CDR3 nucleotides are TGTGCCAGCAGCGGCACTCCGGGACTAGACGATCAAAAGCAGTTCTTC. Translation: CASSGTPGLDDQKQFF.

The genes are TRBV18 and TRBJ1-1; the D is unclear. The CDR3 runs 13 residues. Trimming shortened V by 6 bases and J by 1 base, and 9 bases separated the two germline ends. Germline values: CDR1 KGHSH, CDR2 LQKENI. The CDR3 nucleotides are TGTGCCAGCTCCCAGCAGCAGAACACTGAAGCTTTCTTT. This encodes CASSQQQNTEAFF.

J is TRBJ2-7 and V is TRBV2; D remains unclear. The V and J ends lost 7 bases and 6 bases respectively, with 16 bases between them. Germline V gives CDR1 SNHLY, CDR2 FYNNEI. This CDR3 has 13 amino acids. The chain's CDR3 is CASKDLRVSEQYF. The CDR3 bases are TGTGCCAGCAAGGACCTTAGGGTAAGCGAGCAGTACTTC.

The V and J genes are TRBV7-3 and TRBJ1-2, with TRBD1 matching 10 bases. CDR1 is SGHTA and CDR2 is FQGTGA in the germline V gene. Losses at the gene ends were 5 bases for V and 8 bases for J; bases not matched to a gene: 8. CDR3 size: 14 residues. The CDR3 sequence: CASSPSGTGVGYTF. The CDR3 region has the DNA TGTGCCAGCAGCCCATCCGGGACAGGGGTCGGCTACACCTTC. The entire variable domain, with the rest obtained from reference TRBV7-3 and TRBJ1-2, is as follows: GAGVSQTPSNKVTEKGKYVELRCDPISGHTALYWYRQSLGQGPEFLIYFQGTGAADDSGLPNDRFFAVRPEGSVSTLKIQRTERGDSAVYLCASSPSGTGVGYTFGSGTRLTVV.

The gene calls are TRBV7-3 and TRBJ1-3, with D perhaps TRBD1 (6 bases). This CDR3 is 15 amino acids long. CDR1 and CDR2 (germline): SGHTA, FQGTGA. V lost 5 bases and J 4 bases, leaving 15 bases between the germline ends. In nucleotides, the CDR3 is TGTGCCAGCAGCCGAAAGGGGGGGTCCGGAAACACCATATATTTT. It is translated as CASSRKGGSGNTIYF.

V is TRBV19 and J is TRBJ1-5; D is ambiguous. V lost 5 bases and J lost 4, with 9 bases in between. Germline V gene lookup returns CDR1 LNHDA and CDR2 SQIVND (reference sequence). The CDR3 has 13 residues. Here the CDR3 reads CASSSTENQPQHF. CDR3 nucleotide sequence: TGTGCCAGTAGTTCGACCGAGAATCAGCCCCAGCATTTT.

This chain connects TRBV30 to TRBJ1-5, with 7 bases identical to TRBD1. Trimming cost V 8 bases and J 1 base; bases outside gene matches: 8. The germline CDR1 and CDR2 sequences are GTSNPN and SVGIG (reference sequence). The CDR3 is made up of 14 amino acids. CDR3: CAGMTGKSNQPQHF. As DNA, the CDR3 is TGTGCCGGAATGACAGGGAAGAGCAATCAGCCCCAGCATTTT.

The chain has TRBV5-6 and TRBJ2-1; D may be TRBD1 or TRBD2 (6 bases each). V was pared by 4 bases and J by 8 bases, with 19 bases between. In germline, CDR1 is SGHDT, CDR2 YYEEEE. The CDR3 loop spans 15 amino acids. The CDR3 DNA sequence: TGTGCCAGCAGCCGAGGGGGGCGTGCTTGGGATGAGCAGTTCTTC. This codes for CASSRGGRAWDEQFF.

In this sample, this clone turned up a few times. The gene calls are TRBV15 and TRBJ2-1; either TRBD1 or TRBD2 may supply D (5 bases each). CDR1 is LNHNV, CDR2 YYDKDF, per germline (reference sequence). The CDR3 consists of 15 residues. Trimming took off 0 bases at V and 9 bases at J, with 15 bases between the two ends. CDR3 residues: CATSRDYRPAGEQFF. In DNA form, the CDR3 reads TGTGCCACCAGCAGAGATTACAGGCCCGCGGGTGAGCAGTTCTTC.

V usage is TRBV4-3 and J usage is TRBJ2-3; TRBD2 agrees at 10 bases. V shed 3 bases, J shed 6 bases, and the junction held 12 bases outside the gene matches. Germline assignment: CDR1 LGHNA and CDR2 YSLEER. The CDR3 has 17 residues. The CDR3 loop is CASSQARTSGNFDTQYF. The CDR3 DNA is TGCGCCAGCAGCCAGGCTCGAACTAGCGGGAATTTCGATACGCAGTATTTT.

This chain links TRBV7-9 with TRBJ2-2; TRBD2 might be the D (6 bases). The germline V gene encodes CDR1 SEHNR and CDR2 FQNEAQ (reference sequence). The CDR3 consists of 14 residues. Trimming took off 8 bases at V and 4 bases at J, with 14 bases between the two ends. CDR3 protein: CASDSSVGTGELFF. The CDR3 coding sequence is TGTGCCAGCGATTCTAGCGTTGGCACCGGGGAGCTGTTTTTT.

This clone showed up just a few times. V and J are TRBV2 and TRBJ2-4, with no clear D. The CDR3 is made up of 13 amino acids. V lost 1 base, J lost 7 bases, and 8 bases lay in between. Germline CDR1 is SNHLY and CDR2 is FYNNEI. The CDR3 spells CASSEGEQNIQYF. CDR3 nucleotide sequence: TGTGCCAGCAGTGAAGGAGAACAGAACATTCAGTACTTC. The whole variable domain, filled in from reference TRBV2 and TRBJ2-4, reads EPEVTQTPSHQVTQMGQEVILRCVPISNHLYFYWYRQILGQKVEFLVSFYNNEISEKSEIFDDQFSVERPDGSNFTLKIRSTKLEDSAMYFCASSEGEQNIQYFGAGTRLSVL.

A few counts support this clone. V is TRBV7-2 and J is TRBJ2-5; 7 bases are shared with TRBD1. V lost 5 bases and J lost 2; bases outside the gene matches: 5. The germline gives CDR1 SGHTA, CDR2 FQGNSA. The CDR3 spans 14 residues. CDR3 loop: CASSPPGQQETQYF. The CDR3 DNA follows: TGTGCCAGCAGCCCCCCGGGACAGCAAGAGACCCAGTACTTC.

The J gene is TRBJ2-2, the V gene TRBV7-3; weak D call: TRBD1 (6 bases). The CDR3 has 12 amino acids. Trimming took off 5 bases at V and 6 bases at J, with 7 bases between the two ends. Germline CDR1 is SGHTA and CDR2 is FQGTGA. The CDR3 bases are TGTGCCAGCAGCAACAGGGCCGGGGAGCTGTTTTTT. Protein product: CASSNRAGELFF.

V gene TRBV6-5 combines with J gene TRBJ1-2, with unresolved D. This CDR3 is 15 amino acids long. Germline V gives CDR1 MNHEY, CDR2 SVGAGI. V was shortened by 6 bases and J by 3 bases, with 17 bases between the two germline ends. Here the CDR3 DNA reads TGTGCCAGCAGCCCCAGAGCCCCAGAAGACTATGGCTACACCTTC. Residues: CASSPRAPEDYGYTF.

This chain links TRBV11-3 with TRBJ2-4, with D maybe TRBD2 (7 bases). The V end was cut by 6 bases, the J end by 8 bases, with 14 bases between. Germline V gene data show CDR1 as SGHNT and CDR2 as YENEEA. The CDR3 is made up of 13 amino acids. CDR3 sequence (DNA): TGTGCCAGCAGACAGGGAGGGGTGGACATTCAGTACTTC. This codes for CASRQGGVDIQYF.

This clone was found a few times. The CDR3 loop reads CASSLRGSDTEAFF. CDR3 DNA sequence: TGTGCCAGCAGCTTAAGAGGATCTGACACTGAAGCTTTCTTT. The chain couples TRBV11-2 to TRBJ1-1, with unresolved D. The V gene's germline CDR1 is SGHAT and CDR2 FQNNGV. Trimming took off 2 bases at V and 3 bases at J, with 10 bases between the two ends. The CDR3 loop spans 14 amino acids. Full variable domain (rest looked up from reference TRBV11-2 and TRBJ1-1): EAGVAQSPRYKIIEKRQSVAFWCNPISGHATLYWYQQILGQGPKLLIQFQNNGVVDDSQLPKDRFSAERLKGVDSTLKIQPAKLEDSAVYLCASSLRGSDTEAFFGQGTRLTVV.

J is TRBJ1-1 and V is TRBV5-1; D gene uncertain. This CDR3 spans 13 amino acids. The V gene's germline CDR1 is SGHRS and CDR2 YFSETQ. V was trimmed by 4 bases and J by 4 bases, leaving 11 bases between them. Here the CDR3 DNA reads TGCGCCAGCAGCGTCTCCGGGTCCACTGAAGCTTTCTTT. It yields the protein CASSVSGSTEAFF.

The chain links TRBV5-6 to TRBJ1-5; a weak D match, TRBD1 (5 bases). The germline gives CDR1 SGHDT, CDR2 YYEEEE. The length of the CDR3 is 13 residues. Trimming shortened V by 0 bases and J by 9 bases, and 10 bases separated the two germline ends. The CDR3 loop is CASSLGQGRPQHF. The CDR3 region has the DNA TGTGCCAGCAGCTTGGGGCAGGGAAGGCCCCAGCATTTT.

This clone appeared once. The chain has TRBV23-1 and TRBJ1-4; TRBD1 might be the D (5 bases). TRBV23-1 is an ORF; its function is uncertain. V was shortened by 4 bases and J by 4 bases, with 16 bases between the two germline ends. The CDR3 has 16 amino acids. Here the CDR3 reads CASSPRPRAINEKLFF. The CDR3, as DNA: TGCGCCAGCAGTCCTAGACCCAGGGCGATTAATGAAAAACTGTTTTTT.